The T cell receptor (beta chain) under discussion was sequenced for a study of blood T cells in healthy people across ages. Study in general: Per every two T cells, about one barcoded beta molecule was captured by template switching.

Concerning this clonotype itself: Antigen unknown.

This CDR3 contains 15 residues. V gave up 3 bases and J gave up 7 bases; unmatched junction bases: 9. Looked up from germline, CDR1 is MGHDK and CDR2 is SYGVNS. A J-beta primer mix and a sample-barcoded 5' primer were used in a second PCR of about 6 to 12 cycles. Individual samples furnished no less than 2.5 million CDR3-containing paired-end reads apiece. From the 5' RACE reads, TCRdb called clonotypes with MiXCR, one entry per CDR3 protein. The sample holds 700,000 to 1,000,000 distinct CDR3 sequences, approximately 48% seen once. Regarding the study as a whole: TCR beta diversity per million T cells fell roughly linearly with age.

Sequenced sample: blood. The gene calls are TRBV25-1 and TRBJ2-1; 7 bases agree with TRBD2. This receptor was obtained from a man in his 60s in good health. The CDR3 DNA reads TGTGCCAGCAGTGACCCCGGGACTAATACAAATGAGCAGTTCTTC. Translating it yields CASSDPGTNTNEQFF.